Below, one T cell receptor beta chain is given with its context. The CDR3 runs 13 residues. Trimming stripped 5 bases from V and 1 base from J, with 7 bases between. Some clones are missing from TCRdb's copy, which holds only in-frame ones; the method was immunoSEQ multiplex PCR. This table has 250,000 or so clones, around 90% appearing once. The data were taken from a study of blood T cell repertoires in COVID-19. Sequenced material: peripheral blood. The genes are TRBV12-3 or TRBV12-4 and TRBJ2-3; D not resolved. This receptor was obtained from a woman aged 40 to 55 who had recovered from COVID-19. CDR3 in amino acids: CASSPFGTDTQYF. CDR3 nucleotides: TGTGCCAGCAGTCCCTTTGGCACAGATACGCAGTATTTT.